The T cell receptor beta chain described here comes from a study of molecular identifiers for immune sequencing clone quantification. MiXCR, applied by TCRdb to the PCR reads, yields one record per CDR3 protein. The sample records roughly 93,000 distinct CDR3 sequences, about 23% being singletons. This clonotype was picked up many times. The antigen is not known. Study conclusions and caveats: Same-barcode identical TCR molecules could make highly expanded clones look smaller than they are.

The V gene's germline CDR1 is SGHAT and CDR2 FQNNGV. Trimming took 4 bases from V and 4 from J, leaving 20 bases between them. The CDR3 is made up of 16 amino acids. The sequencing sample was made of naive CD8+ T cells from blood, with Jurkat cell RNA spiked in. Subset indicated: FACS-sorted CD8+CD4-CCR7+CD45RA+ naive T cells. This sequence joins TRBV11-2 and TRBJ2-7, with D perhaps matching TRBD1 or TRBD2 (5 bases each). This receptor was obtained from a human donor in good health. Some libraries in this study had Jurkat cell RNA spiked in. The CDR3 region is CASSSRDGIFNYEQYF. The CDR3 DNA follows: TGTGCCAGCAGCTCGAGGGACGGCATATTCAATTACGAGCAGTACTTC.